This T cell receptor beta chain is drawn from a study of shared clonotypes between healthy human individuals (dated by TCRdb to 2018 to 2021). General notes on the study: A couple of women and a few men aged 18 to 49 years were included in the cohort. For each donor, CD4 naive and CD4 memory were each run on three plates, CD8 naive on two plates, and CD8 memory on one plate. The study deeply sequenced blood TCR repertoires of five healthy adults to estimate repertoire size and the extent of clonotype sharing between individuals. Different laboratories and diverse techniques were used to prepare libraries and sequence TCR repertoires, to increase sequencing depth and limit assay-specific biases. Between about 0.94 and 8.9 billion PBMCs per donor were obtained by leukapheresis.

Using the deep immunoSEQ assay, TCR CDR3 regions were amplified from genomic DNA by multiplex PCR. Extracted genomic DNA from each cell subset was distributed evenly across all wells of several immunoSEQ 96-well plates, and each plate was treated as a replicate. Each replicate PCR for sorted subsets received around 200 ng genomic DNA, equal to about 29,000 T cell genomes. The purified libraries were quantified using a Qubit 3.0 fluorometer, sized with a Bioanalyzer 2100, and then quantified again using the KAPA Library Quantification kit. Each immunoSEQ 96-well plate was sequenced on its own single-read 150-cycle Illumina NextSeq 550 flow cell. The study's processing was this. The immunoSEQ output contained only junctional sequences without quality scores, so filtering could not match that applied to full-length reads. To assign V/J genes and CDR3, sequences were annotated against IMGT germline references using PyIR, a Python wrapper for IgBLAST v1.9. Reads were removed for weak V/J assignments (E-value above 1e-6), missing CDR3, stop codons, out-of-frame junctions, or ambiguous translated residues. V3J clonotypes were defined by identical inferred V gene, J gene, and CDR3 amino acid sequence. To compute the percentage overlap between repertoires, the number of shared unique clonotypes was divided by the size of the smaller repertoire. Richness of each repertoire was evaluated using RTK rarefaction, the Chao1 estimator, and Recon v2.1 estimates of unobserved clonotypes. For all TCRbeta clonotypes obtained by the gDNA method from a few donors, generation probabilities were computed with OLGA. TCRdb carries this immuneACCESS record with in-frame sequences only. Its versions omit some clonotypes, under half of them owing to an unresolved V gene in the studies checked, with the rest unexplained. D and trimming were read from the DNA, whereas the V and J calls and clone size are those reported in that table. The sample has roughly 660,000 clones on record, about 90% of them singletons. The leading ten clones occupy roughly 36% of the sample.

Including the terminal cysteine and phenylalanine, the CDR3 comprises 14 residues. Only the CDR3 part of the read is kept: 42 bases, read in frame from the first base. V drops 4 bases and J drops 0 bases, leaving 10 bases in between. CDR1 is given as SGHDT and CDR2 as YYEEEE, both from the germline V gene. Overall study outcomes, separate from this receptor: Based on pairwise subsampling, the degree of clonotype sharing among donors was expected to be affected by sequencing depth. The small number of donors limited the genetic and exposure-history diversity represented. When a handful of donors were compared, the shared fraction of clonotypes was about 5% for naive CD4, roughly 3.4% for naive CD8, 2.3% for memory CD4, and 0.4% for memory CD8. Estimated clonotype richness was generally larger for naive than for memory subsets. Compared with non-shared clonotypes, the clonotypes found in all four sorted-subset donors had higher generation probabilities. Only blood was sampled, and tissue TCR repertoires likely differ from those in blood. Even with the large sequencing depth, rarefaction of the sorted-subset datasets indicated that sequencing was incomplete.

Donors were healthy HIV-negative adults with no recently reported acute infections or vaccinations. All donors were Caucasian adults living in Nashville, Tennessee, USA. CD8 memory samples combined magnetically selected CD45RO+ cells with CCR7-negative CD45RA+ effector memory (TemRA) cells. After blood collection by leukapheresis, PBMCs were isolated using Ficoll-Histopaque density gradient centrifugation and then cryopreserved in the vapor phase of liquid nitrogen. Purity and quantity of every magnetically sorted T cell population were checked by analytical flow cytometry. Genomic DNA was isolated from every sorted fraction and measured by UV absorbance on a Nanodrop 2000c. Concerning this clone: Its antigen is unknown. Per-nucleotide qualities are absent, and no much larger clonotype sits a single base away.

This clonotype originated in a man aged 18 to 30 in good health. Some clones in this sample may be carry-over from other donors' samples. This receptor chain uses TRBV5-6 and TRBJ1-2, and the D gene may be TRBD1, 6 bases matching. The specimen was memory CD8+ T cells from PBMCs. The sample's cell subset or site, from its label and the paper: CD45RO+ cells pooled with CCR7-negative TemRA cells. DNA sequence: TGTGCCAGCAGCACCGGGACATCTAACTATGGCTACACCTTC. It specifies CASSTGTSNYGYTF.